This passage covers 24 T cell receptor beta chains from one sample sequenced in a study of cytomegalovirus exposure and HLA in healthy donors (dated by TCRdb to 2016 to 2017). Libraries came from the immunoSEQ multiplex PCR assay. The multiplex PCR relied on a mix of 60 forward primers for TCR Vbeta segments and 13 reverse primers for TCR Jbeta segments. The source is immuneACCESS, and TCRdb retained only in-frame sequences with V and J called. Part of the clones is not carried over; for the studies checked, unresolved V genes explain less than half of this, and the remainder is unexplained. Present in this sample are some 150,000 clones, 82% of which were seen just once. The top ten clonotypes cover about 8.6% of the sample. The sample comprised PBMCs. The receptors stem from a woman aged 50 to 60 in good health and CMV-seropositive.

This clone was seen a handful of times. This rearrangement joins TRBV2 to TRBJ1-1, with 8 positions matching TRBD1. The V segment lost 4 bases and the J segment 4 bases; nucleotides outside the gene matches: 5. CDR1 is SNHLY, CDR2 FYNNEI, per germline. This CDR3 is built from 14 residues. CDR3 nucleotide sequence: TGTGCCAGCAGTGCGACAACAGGGGGCACTGAAGCTTTCTTT. Residues: CASSATTGGTEAFF.

This clone is a singleton in its sample. The V and J genes are TRBV11-2 and TRBJ2-7; D is possibly TRBD2 (6 bases). Between the trimmed V and J ends, which lost 3 bases and 4 bases, there was a span of 16 bases. Germline-derived CDR1 and CDR2 are SGHAT and FQNNGV. The CDR3 is made up of 15 amino acids. In DNA, the CDR3 is TGTGCCAGCAGCTTGGGGGTGGGAGGTGGTTACGAGCAGTACTTC. Its protein is CASSLGVGGGYEQYF.

In its sample, this clone was seen once. The same CDR3 arises from other DNA sequences in this sample as well. The chain carries TRBV5-1 and TRBJ2-5, with no clear D. Germline V gene lookup returns CDR1 SGHRS and CDR2 YFSETQ. Trimming stripped 1 base from V and 5 bases from J, with 6 bases between. This CDR3 is built from 12 residues. This CDR3 is CASSLTRETQYF. The CDR3 DNA reads as TGCGCCAGCAGCTTGACGCGTGAGACCCAGTACTTC.

The V call is TRBV5-5, the J call TRBJ2-7, with D perhaps TRBD1 (5 bases). The CDR3 has 15 amino acids. Trimming took off 0 bases at V and 2 bases at J, with 12 bases between the two ends. CDR1 SGHKS and CDR2 YYEKEE come from the germline V gene (reference sequence). The CDR3 DNA is TGTGCCAGCAGCTTGGGGGGCGTTGACCCCTACGAGCAGTACTTC. The encoded protein is CASSLGGVDPYEQYF.

The chain links TRBV27 to TRBJ2-1; D possibly corresponds to TRBD2 (6 bases). Germline loops: CDR1 MNHEY, CDR2 SMNVEV (reference sequence). The CDR3 spans 15 residues. V shed 7 bases and J shed 8 bases, with 21 bases lying between them. Here the CDR3 reads CASTFAGTRRDEQFF. CDR3 bases: TGTGCCAGCACCTTCGCGGGCACGCGGAGGGATGAGCAGTTCTTC.

J is TRBJ2-1 and V is TRBV18, with 10 bases that match TRBD2. Germline V gene sequence: CDR1 KGHSH, CDR2 LQKENI. The CDR3 loop spans 16 amino acids. Trimming cost V 2 bases and J 2 bases; bases outside gene matches: 3. CDR3 sequence (DNA): TGTGCCAGCTCACCAGCTAGCGGGAGTCCCTACAATGAGCAGTTCTTC. Protein product: CASSPASGSPYNEQFF.

The chain employs TRBV7-9 and TRBJ1-1; 8 bases align to TRBD1. From germline, CDR1 is SEHNR and CDR2 FQNEAQ (reference sequence). V shed 5 bases, J shed 5 bases, and the junction held 10 bases outside the gene matches. There are 15 residues in the CDR3. CDR3 sequence: CASSPWTGIDTEAFF. As DNA, the CDR3 is TGTGCCAGCAGCCCTTGGACAGGGATAGATACTGAAGCTTTCTTT. Using reference TRBV7-9 and TRBJ1-1 for the parts outside the CDR3, the full variable domain is DTGVSQNPRHKITKRGQNVTFRCDPISEHNRLYWYRQTLGQGPEFLTYFQNEAQLEKSRLLSDRFSAERPKGSFSTLEIQRTEQGDSAMYLCASSPWTGIDTEAFFGQGTRLTVV.

The chain links TRBV6-6 to TRBJ1-3, with unresolved D. CDR3 size: 13 residues. Germline CDR1 reads MNHNY; CDR2 reads SVGAGI (reference sequence). The V end lost 0 bases, the J end lost 4 bases, and 4 bases lay between the germline ends. CDR3 in DNA: TGTGCCAGCAGTTACTCGTCAGGAAACACCATATATTTT. Protein: CASSYSSGNTIYF.

This clone was seen once. The rearrangement links TRBV7-9 to TRBJ2-7; TRBD2 aligns across 15 bases. Unmatched junction bases numbered 4, after V lost 4 bases and J lost 0 bases. The germline V gene encodes CDR1 SEHNR and CDR2 FQNEAQ (reference sequence). The CDR3 is 17 amino acids. Written as DNA, the CDR3 is TGTGCCAGCAGCTCTGGGACTAGCGGGGGGCCCTCCTACGAGCAGTACTTC. This translates into CASSSGTSGGPSYEQYF. Together with reference TRBV7-9 and TRBJ2-7, the CDR3 gives the full variable domain: DTGVSQNPRHKITKRGQNVTFRCDPISEHNRLYWYRQTLGQGPEFLTYFQNEAQLEKSRLLSDRFSAERPKGSFSTLEIQRTEQGDSAMYLCASSSGTSGGPSYEQYFGPGTRLTVT.

The chain couples TRBV15 to TRBJ2-3; TRBD1 might be the D (7 bases). Per the germline V gene, CDR1 is LNHNV and CDR2 is YYDKDF (reference sequence). The CDR3 is made up of 15 amino acids. V was cut by 6 bases and J by 4 bases, with 17 bases left in between. CDR3 protein: CATREYTGEADTQYF. The CDR3, as DNA: TGTGCCACCAGAGAGTACACAGGGGAGGCAGATACGCAGTATTTT.

The rearrangement uses TRBV9 and TRBJ2-7; the D gene is possibly TRBD1 (5 bases). Germline-derived CDR1 and CDR2 are SGDLS and YYNGEE. This CDR3 comprises 13 residues. The V gene lost 0 bases and the J gene lost 6 bases, with 10 bases spanning the gap. CDR3 nucleotides: TGTGCCAGCAGCGTAGAGTCAGGGTCCGAGCAGTACTTC. It is translated as CASSVESGSEQYF.

The gene calls are TRBV11-3 and TRBJ1-1; D unresolved. The CDR3 has 13 residues. The germline gives CDR1 SGHNT, CDR2 YENEEA. V lost 1 base and J lost 3, with 6 bases in between. CDR3 loop: CASSLGTDTEAFF. The CDR3 DNA reads as TGTGCCAGCAGCTTAGGAACAGACACTGAAGCTTTCTTT.

This clone was counted a single time. The chain is built from TRBV7-9 and TRBJ1-1, with D tentatively TRBD1 (5 bases). Trimming took off 4 bases at V and 1 base at J, with 7 bases between the two ends. Germline V gives CDR1 SEHNR, CDR2 FQNEAQ (reference sequence). This CDR3 has 13 residues. The CDR3 DNA sequence: TGTGCCAGCAGCTATCAGGGGAACACTGAAGCTTTCTTT. As protein: CASSYQGNTEAFF.

V usage is TRBV9 and J usage is TRBJ1-1; D call uncertain. Germline V lookup: CDR1 SGDLS, CDR2 YYNGEE. Trimming left V 3 bases short and J 1 base short, with 7 bases between. The CDR3 length is 13 residues. CDR3 protein: CASSAGPNTEAFF. The DNA for the CDR3 is TGTGCCAGCAGCGCCGGTCCGAACACTGAAGCTTTCTTT.

About this clone itself: Germline is not matched at one junction end, which may reflect a read error. The chain recombines TRBV7-2 with TRBJ2-7; 9 nucleotides align to TRBD2. Germline CDR1 reads SGHTA; CDR2 reads FQGNSA. The CDR3 covers 13 residues. CDR3 residues: CASSIAGVLEQYF. Written as DNA, the CDR3 is TGTGCCAGCAGCATAGCGGGAGTACTTGAGCAGTACTTC. Together with reference TRBV7-2 and TRBJ2-7, the CDR3 gives the full variable domain: GAGVSQSPSNKVTEKGKDVELRCDPISGHTALYWYRQSLGQGLEFLIYFQGNSAPDKSGLPSDRFSAERTGGSVSTLTIQRTQQEDSAVYLCASSIAGVLEQYFGPGTRLTVT.

This chain connects TRBV2 to TRBJ2-1; 8 nucleotides agree with TRBD1. V gave up 2 bases and J gave up 6 bases; unmatched junction bases: 12. Per the germline V gene, CDR1 is SNHLY and CDR2 is FYNNEI. The CDR3 length is 17 residues. DNA for the CDR3: TGTGCCAGCAGTGAATCCCCCCCCGGACAGGGACGCAATGAGCAGTTCTTC. Encoded protein: CASSESPPGQGRNEQFF.

In its sample, this clone was seen a few times. This sequence joins TRBV28 and TRBJ2-3; no firm D call. Germline CDR1 is MDHEN and CDR2 is SYDVKM. V was shortened by 1 base and J by 6 bases, with 5 bases between the two germline ends. The CDR3 sequence is 12 residues long. The CDR3 region is CASSLLADTQYF. The CDR3 DNA is TGTGCCAGCAGTTTATTGGCCGATACGCAGTATTTT.

CDR3 residues: CASGGVADTQYF. The CDR3 nucleotides read TGCGCCAGCGGAGGGGTGGCAGATACGCAGTATTTT. This sequence joins TRBV5-1 and TRBJ2-3; D perhaps matches TRBD2 (6 bases). This CDR3 has 12 residues. Germline CDR1 reads SGHRS; CDR2 reads YFSETQ. V lost 7 bases and J 4 bases, leaving 10 bases between the germline ends.

V usage is TRBV9 and J usage is TRBJ2-5; 8 bases are a match to TRBD2. The CDR3 spans 15 residues. The ends lost 3 bases at V and 4 bases at J; junction bases unmatched: 8. Germline CDR1 reads SGDLS; CDR2 reads YYNGEE. CDR3 nucleotides: TGTGCCAGCAGCGCCGAAGGACTAGCCGGAGAGACCCAGTACTTC. It encodes CASSAEGLAGETQYF.

This clone was seen just once. V is TRBV11-2 and J is TRBJ1-2; 10 nucleotides line up with TRBD1. The germline V gene encodes CDR1 SGHAT and CDR2 FQNNGV. The V and J ends lost 5 bases and 5 bases, in that order; junction bases with no gene match: 8. This CDR3 is built from 15 residues. This chain's CDR3 is CASSLSGTGAYGYTF. CDR3 in DNA: TGTGCCAGCAGCCTTTCCGGGACAGGGGCTTATGGCTACACCTTC. The full variable domain, completed using reference TRBV11-2 and TRBJ1-2, is EAGVAQSPRYKIIEKRQSVAFWCNPISGHATLYWYQQILGQGPKLLIQFQNNGVVDDSQLPKDRFSAERLKGVDSTLKIQPAKLEDSAVYLCASSLSGTGAYGYTFGSGTRLTVV.

J is TRBJ2-3 and V is TRBV5-1; D is unclear. The V end was cut by 6 bases, the J end by 2 bases, with 13 bases between. This CDR3 spans 14 amino acids. Germline assignment: CDR1 SGHRS and CDR2 YFSETQ. The CDR3 sequence is CASTGYYSTDTQYF. The CDR3 region has the DNA TGCGCCAGCACCGGATACTACTCCACAGATACGCAGTATTTT. The variable domain in full, with the rest retrieved from reference TRBV5-1 and TRBJ2-3, is KAGVTQTPRYLIKTRGQQVTLSCSPISGHRSVSWYQQTPGQGLQFLFEYFSETQRNKGNFPGRFSGRQFSNSRSEMNVSTLELGDSALYLCASTGYYSTDTQYFGPGTRLTVL.

This clone was counted once. The chain carries TRBV5-1 and TRBJ2-1; weak D call: TRBD2 (6 bases). In germline, CDR1 is SGHRS, CDR2 YFSETQ. The CDR3 contains 15 residues. The V and J ends lost 0 bases and 9 bases respectively, with 16 bases between them. CDR3 coding DNA: TGCGCCAGCAGCTTGGGAAGCGCGGGGTACGGTGAGCAGTTCTTC. This sequence encodes CASSLGSAGYGEQFF.

The chain is built from TRBV7-8 and TRBJ2-3, with D possibly matching TRBD2 (5 bases). Trimming pared 0 bases from V and 2 bases from J, leaving 12 bases between. The CDR3 is 16 residues long. Germline V gene lookup returns CDR1 SGHVS and CDR2 FQNEAQ. The CDR3 protein is CASSLAYMRATDTQYF. CDR3 nucleotides: TGTGCCAGCAGCTTAGCGTATATGAGGGCCACAGATACGCAGTATTTT.

V gene TRBV9 combines with J gene TRBJ1-5; no reliable D call. Trimming left V 0 bases short and J 5 bases short, with 6 bases between. Germline loops: CDR1 SGDLS, CDR2 YYNGEE. The CDR3 extends over 13 amino acids. The chain's CDR3 is CASSVAPDQPQHF. CDR3 coding DNA: TGTGCCAGCAGCGTAGCCCCCGATCAGCCCCAGCATTTT.